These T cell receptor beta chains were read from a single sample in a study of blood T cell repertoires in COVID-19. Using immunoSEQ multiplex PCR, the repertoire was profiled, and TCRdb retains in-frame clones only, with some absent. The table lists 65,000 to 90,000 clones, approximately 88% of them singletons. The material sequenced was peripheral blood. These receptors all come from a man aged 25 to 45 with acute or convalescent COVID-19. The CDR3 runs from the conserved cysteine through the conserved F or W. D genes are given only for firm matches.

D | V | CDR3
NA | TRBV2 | CASSEQRRSYNEQFF
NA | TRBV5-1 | CASSLSPSSTDTQYF
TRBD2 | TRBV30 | CAWRLAGGTGELFF
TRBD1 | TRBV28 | CASSLASPWDRGETQYF
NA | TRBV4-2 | CASSHNRDTRRNTEAFF
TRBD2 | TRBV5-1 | CASSFTTGLAGGPGEQYF
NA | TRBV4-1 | CASSQVASPSEQYF
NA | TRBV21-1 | CASSKKDTGGANYGYTF
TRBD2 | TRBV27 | CASSLNPTSGRGTQYF
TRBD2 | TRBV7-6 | CASSDQAGVSHEQFF
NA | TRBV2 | CASSGSNEQFF
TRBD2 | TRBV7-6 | CASSRGRAEETQYF
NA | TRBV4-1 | CASSQGRGPTGELFF
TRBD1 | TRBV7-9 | CASSSPGQVTYEQYF
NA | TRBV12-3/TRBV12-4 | CASRSQVSTEAFF
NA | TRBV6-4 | CASSDDGGEGSRQYF
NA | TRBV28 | CANSSLLAKNIQYF
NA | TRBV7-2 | CASSQEVSVYGYTF
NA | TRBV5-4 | CASSLGGGENIQYF
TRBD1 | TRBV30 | CAWNSAGTAQETQYF
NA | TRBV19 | CASSMFQPQHF
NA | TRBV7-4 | CASSPSYEQYF
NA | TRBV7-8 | CASSLVANSNQPQHF
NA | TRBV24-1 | CATSDWRAPDTGELFF
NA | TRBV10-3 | CAIGQREETQYF
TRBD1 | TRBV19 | CASPRDRDPYSNQPQHF
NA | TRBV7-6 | CASSLEPGLQRGETQYF
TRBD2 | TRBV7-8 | CASSPGGAVYNEQFF
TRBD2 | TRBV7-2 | CASSGRHGRGLTYNEQFF
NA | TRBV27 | CASGLGRGNSPLHF
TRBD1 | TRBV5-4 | CASSSTGGSVNEQFF
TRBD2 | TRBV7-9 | CASSRAGESYEQYF
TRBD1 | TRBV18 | CASSPPGQGTGELFF
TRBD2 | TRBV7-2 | CASSRGGETQYF
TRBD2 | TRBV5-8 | CASSFTGGSYNEQFF
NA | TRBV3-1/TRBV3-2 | CASSQAQGFEQYF
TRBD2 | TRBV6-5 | CASSFDIGGRWEQFF
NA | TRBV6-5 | CASSNRVGYEQYF
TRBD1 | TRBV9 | CASSVGTGELGGTDTQYF
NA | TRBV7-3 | CASSGPPKNEQFF
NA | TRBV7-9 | CASSLGAKAFF
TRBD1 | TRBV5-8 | CASSLAGTALGNQPQHF
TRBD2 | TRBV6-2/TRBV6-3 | CASRPWTSGQNEQFF
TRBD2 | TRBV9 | CASSASGSLLDEQYF
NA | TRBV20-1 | CSAGRETQYF
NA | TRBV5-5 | CASSGTTGQSAYNEQFF
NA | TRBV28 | CASSSTGGYEQYF
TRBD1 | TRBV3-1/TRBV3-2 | CASSPDRGLMVNEKLFF
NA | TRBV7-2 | CASSLVRSGNEQFF
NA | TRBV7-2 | CASGTHLQFF
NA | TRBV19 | CASAGNSNQPQHF